This record looks at one TCR beta chain sequence and its context. TCRdb keeps only in-frame clones here, not all; method: immunoSEQ multiplex PCR. The sample lists some 300,000 clones; about 90% were seen once. This CDR3 has 14 residues. V lost 1 base to trimming and J lost 5 bases; unmatched junction nucleotides: 4. Germline CDR1 MDHEN, CDR2 SYDVKM. This sample is drawn from a study of blood T cell repertoires in COVID-19. This sequence was found in a woman between 50 and 59 years old who had been exposed to COVID-19. J is TRBJ2-5 and V is TRBV28; 7 bases map to TRBD1. Sequences were obtained from PBMCs or T cells enriched from blood (not recorded which). CDR3: CASSLSTGKETQYF. CDR3 nucleotide sequence: TGTGCCAGCAGTTTATCGACAGGGAAGGAGACCCAGTACTTC.